This is a list of T cell receptor beta chains from one sample in a study of OX40 agonist ivuxolimab in advanced cancers. TCRdb's table, derived via immunoSEQ multiplex PCR, lists solely in-frame clones and lacks some. The top ten clones hold around 31% of a sample with tens of thousands of clones, about 90% of them seen once. The specimen comprised CD4+ or CD8+ T cells sorted from blood, sampled in a trial of the OX40 agonist ivuxolimab. The receptor source for this set is an adult with an advanced solid tumor such as melanoma, head and neck, liver or kidney cancer. CDR3s include the opening cysteine and the closing phenylalanine or tryptophan. The D gene is left open where the match is weak. Only part of the rows carry a size: once, few, many, or a class if the clone is expanded.

D,V,J,size,DNA,CDR3
-,TRBV19,TRBJ2-7,-,TGTGCCAGTAGCCCCCGTGTCGGCGAGCTCTCCTACGAGCAGTACTTC,CASSPRVGELSYEQYF
-,TRBV5-6,TRBJ2-7,-,TGTGCCAGCAGCTTATGGGGAGGTTCCTACGAGCAGTACTTC,CASSLWGGSYEQYF
-,TRBV30,TRBJ2-5,-,TGTGCCTGGAGTGTAGGGCAGAACCTCCAAGAGACCCAGTACTTC,CAWSVGQNLQETQYF
-,TRBV6-1,TRBJ2-7,-,TGTGCCAGCAGTCTGGACGGGAGCTCCTACGAGCAGTACTTC,CASSLDGSSYEQYF
TRBD1,TRBV5-1,TRBJ2-1,-,TGCGCCAGCAGCTTTAACCTCCGGGACAGGGTCGAGGACGAGCAGTTCTTC,CASSFNLRDRVEDEQFF
-,TRBV7-6,TRBJ1-1,-,TGTGCCAGCCTTGCGTCGGGGAACACTGAAGCTTTCTTT,CASLASGNTEAFF
-,TRBV19,TRBJ1-1,-,TGTGCCAGTAGTATAGGAGCGCAGGGCTCTGAAGCTTTCTTT,CASSIGAQGSEAFF
-,TRBV11-2,TRBJ1-1,-,TGTGCCAGCAGCTTAGCCTGGGGCACTGAAGCTTTCTTT,CASSLAWGTEAFF
-,TRBV10-2,TRBJ2-1,-,TGCGCCAGCAGTGATACAAATGAGCAGTTCTTC,CASSDTNEQFF
TRBD2,TRBV9,TRBJ2-2,once,TGTGCCAGCAGCGTAGTTGCGGGAGTAGGAGCCGGGGAGCTGTTTTTT,CASSVVAGVGAGELFF
TRBD2,TRBV18,TRBJ2-5,-,TGTGCCAGCTCACTGACTAGCGGGAGAGAGACCCAGTACTTC,CASSLTSGRETQYF
-,TRBV18,TRBJ2-5,-,TGTGCCAGCTCACCATCGCAGCCAGAGACCCAGTACTTC,CASSPSQPETQYF
-,TRBV19,TRBJ2-1,-,TGTGCCAGTAGTATCGGGACCAGCAATGAGCAGTTCTTC,CASSIGTSNEQFF
-,TRBV20-1,TRBJ2-7,-,TGCAGTGCTCGGACCCTCTACGAGCAGTACTTC,CSARTLYEQYF
-,TRBV15,TRBJ2-1,-,TGTGCCACCAGCGGGAGCTCCTACAATGAGCAGTTCTTC,CATSGSSYNEQFF
-,TRBV6-5,TRBJ1-2,-,TGTGCCAGCAGTTACTCGTTCGACAGCACCTATGGCTACACCTTC,CASSYSFDSTYGYTF
-,TRBV9,TRBJ2-7,-,TGTGCCAGCAGCGTAGTTGGGGACACAGCCGACGAGCAGTACTTC,CASSVVGDTADEQYF
-,TRBV6-5,TRBJ1-1,-,TGTGCCAGCAGTTTAAGGACGGGGAACACTGAAGCTTTCTTT,CASSLRTGNTEAFF
TRBD2,TRBV19,TRBJ2-1,-,TGTGCCAGTACCCATGAGAGAGCGGGGATAAGCTCCTACAATGAGCAGTTCTTC,CASTHERAGISSYNEQFF
TRBD2,TRBV7-3,TRBJ2-7,-,TGTGCCAGCAGCTTAGGTAGCGGGAGCTCCTACGAGCAGTACTTC,CASSLGSGSSYEQYF
TRBD2,TRBV7-6,TRBJ2-1,-,TGTGCCAGCAGCTTAGCGGGAGGGACGAGCTCCTACAATGAGCAGTTCTTC,CASSLAGGTSSYNEQFF
-,TRBV7-6,TRBJ2-7,-,TGTGCCAGCAGCGATGAAAGCTGGGGCCCCTACGAGCAGTACTTC,CASSDESWGPYEQYF
-,TRBV21-1,TRBJ2-7,-,TGTGCCAGCAGAACGGAATCCTACGAGCAGTACTTC,CASRTESYEQYF
TRBD2,TRBV7-2,TRBJ2-7,-,TGTGCCAGCAGCTCCGGACTAGCGGACTACGAGCAGTACTTC,CASSSGLADYEQYF
-,TRBV11-2,TRBJ2-1,-,TGTGCCAGCAGCCCCCGGGTGGGCTTAGGTGAGCAGTTCTTC,CASSPRVGLGEQFF
-,TRBV15,TRBJ2-7,-,TGTGCCACCAGCAGAGATCGGGGGAACGAGCAGTACTTC,CATSRDRGNEQYF
-,TRBV19,TRBJ1-5,-,TGTGCCAGTAGTATGGGGCGCAATCAGCCCCAGCATTTT,CASSMGRNQPQHF
TRBD2,TRBV6-1,TRBJ2-5,-,TGTGCCAGCAGTGACACCGGGACTAGCGAGAGTGAGACCCAGTACTTC,CASSDTGTSESETQYF
TRBD1,TRBV29-1,TRBJ2-7,-,TGCAGCGTGACCGGGGGACAGGGATCTTATCTTCTCGAGCAGTACTTC,CSVTGGQGSYLLEQYF
TRBD1,TRBV11-1,TRBJ2-7,-,TGTGCCAGCAGCTCCGACAGGGGGCTCTACGAGCAGTACTTC,CASSSDRGLYEQYF
-,TRBV28,TRBJ2-4,-,TGTGCCAGCAGTTTATCTATGGGGCAGGGGAAAAACATTCAGTACTTC,CASSLSMGQGKNIQYF
-,TRBV4-1,TRBJ2-3,-,TGCGCCAGCAGCCAAGATCAAGTAGGGGGCACAGATACGCAGTATTTT,CASSQDQVGGTDTQYF
-,TRBV7-9,TRBJ2-5,-,TGTGCCAGCAGCTTAGCGGCCAGGGAAGGGGAGACCCAGTACTTC,CASSLAAREGETQYF
-,TRBV6-1,TRBJ2-7,-,TGTGCCAGCACCACAGGGAGTCCGAGGGAGCAGTACTTC,CASTTGSPREQYF
-,TRBV7-6,TRBJ2-1,-,TGTGCCAGCAGCTTAGAACGGGAGCAAATAGTCGAGCAGTTCTTC,CASSLEREQIVEQFF